These 23 T cell receptor beta chains came from one sample sequenced in a study of molecular identifiers for immune sequencing clone quantification. TCRdb independently ran MiXCR on the PCR reads; one entry per CDR3 protein. The table has approximately 670,000 distinct CDR3 sequences, nearly 20% seen once; the top ten hold around 0.9%. What was sequenced was naive CD8+ T cells from blood, with Jurkat cell RNA spiked in. Subset described: FACS-sorted CD8+CD4-CCR7+CD45RA+ naive T cells. The source of these receptors is a human donor in good health. Some libraries in this study had Jurkat cell RNA spiked in.

This clonotype was detected ten times or more. One end of the junction varies from germline; a read error may be responsible. The gene calls are TRBV19 and TRBJ2-7; TRBD2 matches 7 bases. Germline V gene sequence: CDR1 LNHDA, CDR2 SQIVND (reference sequence). This CDR3 is built from 15 residues. The CDR3 protein is CASSTTRDYLYERYF. For the CDR3, the DNA is TGTGCCAGTAGTACGACTAGGGACTACCTGTACGAGCGGTACTTC.

This clonotype was seen many times. This chain joins TRBV19 and TRBJ2-5; 8 bases map to TRBD1. Looked up from germline, CDR1 is LNHDA and CDR2 is SQIVND (reference sequence). Germline trimming cut 8 bases from V and 2 bases from J; bases unmatched to any gene: 4. There are 13 residues in the CDR3. The CDR3 nucleotides are TGTGCCAGTTCGACAGGGGTACAAGAGACCCAGTACTTC. Translated: CASSTGVQETQYF.

This clonotype was counted many times. The rearrangement joins TRBV28 to TRBJ2-3, with D hard to call. Between the trimmed V and J ends, which lost 6 bases and 7 bases, there was a span of 14 bases. CDR3 length: 13 amino acids. Germline-derived CDR1 and CDR2 are MDHEN and SYDVKM. The CDR3 nucleotides read TGTGCCAGCAGCTCCGAGGCGGTAAATACGCAGTATTTT. It specifies CASSSEAVNTQYF.

In its sample, this clonotype was seen many times. This chain joins TRBV30 and TRBJ1-1, with 9 bases identical to TRBD1. The germline CDR1 and CDR2 sequences are GTSNPN and SVGIG (reference sequence). Germline trimming cut 3 bases from V and 5 bases from J; bases unmatched to any gene: 7. The CDR3 sequence is 14 residues long. CDR3 residues: CAWRGQGGRTEAFF. The CDR3 region has the DNA TGTGCCTGGAGGGGACAGGGAGGGAGAACTGAAGCTTTCTTT.

This clonotype has ten or more counts. The rearrangement joins TRBV27 to TRBJ1-2; tentatively, D is TRBD1 (5 bases). The V end lost 3 bases, the J end lost 4 bases, and 12 bases lay between the germline ends. The CDR3 is 14 residues long. Germline V gene sequence: CDR1 MNHEY, CDR2 SMNVEV (reference sequence). Here the CDR3 reads CASSLGGQGYGYTF. The DNA for the CDR3 is TGTGCCAGCAGTTTGGGCGGGCAGGGCTATGGCTACACCTTC.

This clonotype was detected ten times or more. The chain recombines TRBV2 with TRBJ2-3, with D perhaps matching TRBD2 (7 bases). Trimming left V 0 bases short and J 6 bases short, with 13 bases between. Looked up from germline, CDR1 is SNHLY and CDR2 is FYNNEI. The CDR3 covers 15 residues. CDR3 in DNA: TGTGCCAGCAGTGAAGCTCTGGGGGGGCCCGATACGCAGTATTTT. Translated: CASSEALGGPDTQYF.

The rearrangement uses TRBV11-2 and TRBJ2-3; D is undetermined. CDR3 length equals 11 residues. CDR1 and CDR2 from the germline V gene are SGHAT and FQNNGV. V was clipped by 8 bases and J by 6 bases, with 9 bases between them. CDR3 sequence: CASSDPDTQYF. Written as DNA, the CDR3 is TGTGCCAGCTCAGACCCTGATACGCAGTATTTT.

CDR3 residues: CSARSSRGTNEQYF. Here the CDR3 DNA reads TGCAGTGCTAGATCATCGAGGGGGACCAACGAGCAGTACTTC. J is TRBJ2-7 and V is TRBV20-1; a possible D gene is TRBD1 (6 bases). Deletions cut 2 bases from V and 5 bases from J, with 16 bases between. The CDR3 consists of 14 residues. Germline CDR1 is DFQATT and CDR2 is SNEGSKA (reference sequence).

This clonotype was detected many times. The J gene is TRBJ2-1, the V gene TRBV15; D gene ambiguous. CDR3 size: 17 residues. CDR1 is LNHNV, CDR2 YYDKDF, per germline (reference sequence). Trimming removed 1 base at V and 0 bases at J, with 13 bases between. The CDR3 nucleotides are TGTGCCACCAGCAGAGGTCTAACGGCTAGCTCCTACAATGAGCAGTTCTTC. Protein sequence: CATSRGLTASSYNEQFF. Combining the CDR3 with reference TRBV15 and TRBJ2-1 gives the whole variable domain DAMVIQNPRYQVTQFGKPVTLSCSQTLNHNVMYWYQQKSSQAPKLLFHYYDKDFNNEADTPDNFQSRRPNTSFCFLDIRSPGLGDTAMYLCATSRGLTASSYNEQFFGPGTRLTVL.

The V and J genes are TRBV27 and TRBJ2-5, with 11 bases fitting TRBD1. Germline CDR1 is MNHEY and CDR2 is SMNVEV (reference sequence). V shed 3 bases and J 7 bases; nucleotides not matched to a gene: 1. The CDR3 totals 13 residues. CDR3 sequence reads: CASSFGTGGTQYF. The CDR3 DNA is TGTGCCAGCAGTTTTGGGACAGGGGGGACCCAGTACTTC.

On this clonotype itself: A read error may be the cause here, since a much bigger clone is one base away. It is likely a read error, because the conserved phenylalanine at the end of the CDR3 is missing. This chain joins TRBV24-1 and TRBJ1-5; D is undetermined. Germline V gene lookup returns CDR1 KGHDR and CDR2 SFDVKD. This CDR3 contains 13 residues. Trimming took off 6 bases at V and 4 bases at J, with 9 bases between the two ends. Here the CDR3 DNA reads TGTGCCACCAGTCCCAGCCAGAATCAGCCCCAGCATTCT. It translates to CATSPSQNQPQHS.

This clonotype was observed many times. The chain links TRBV7-9 to TRBJ2-5; 7 nucleotides line up with TRBD1. Losses at the gene ends were 2 bases for V and 0 bases for J; bases not matched to a gene: 15. CDR3 length equals 19 residues. Germline V gene lookup returns CDR1 SEHNR and CDR2 FQNEAQ (reference sequence). The CDR3 DNA follows: TGTGCCAGCAGCTTATATCTCCTCTACAGGGGCCTGAACCAAGAGACCCAGTACTTC. It encodes CASSLYLLYRGLNQETQYF.

This clonotype was seen many times. The genes are TRBV9 and TRBJ2-6; D not resolved. The CDR3 totals 15 residues. Trimming removed 0 bases from V and 7 bases from J, with 11 bases in between. CDR1 SGDLS and CDR2 YYNGEE come from the germline V gene. In DNA, the CDR3 is TGTGCCAGCAGCGTAGCCCAGAACTTTGCCAACGTCCTGACTTTC. Its translation: CASSVAQNFANVLTF. Full variable domain (rest looked up from reference TRBV9 and TRBJ2-6): DSGVTQTPKHLITATGQRVTLRCSPRSGDLSVYWYQQSLDQGLQFLIQYYNGEERAKGNILERFSAQQFPDLHSELNLSSLELGDSALYFCASSVAQNFANVLTFGAGSRLTVL.

This clonotype has at least ten counts. This sequence joins TRBV30 and TRBJ2-1; TRBD2 agrees at 8 bases. This CDR3 has 15 residues. J gave up 0 bases and V 5 bases, and 6 bases lay outside the gene matches. Germline V gene data show CDR1 as GTSNPN and CDR2 as SVGIG (reference sequence). The CDR3 sequence: CAWQAGGSSYNEQFF. CDR3 nucleotide sequence: TGTGCCTGGCAGGCGGGGGGTAGCTCCTACAATGAGCAGTTCTTC. Looking up the rest from reference TRBV30 and TRBJ2-1 gives the full variable domain: SQTIHQWPATLVQPVGSPLSLECTVEGTSNPNLYWYRQAAGRGLQLLFYSVGIGQISSEVPQNLSASRPQDRQFILSSKKLLLSDSGFYLCAWQAGGSSYNEQFFGPGTRLTVL.

In its sample, this clonotype was seen once. V is TRBV6-5 and J is TRBJ2-5, with D possibly TRBD2 on 6 matching bases. Germline V gene data show CDR1 as MNHEY and CDR2 as SVGAGI. The CDR3 totals 13 residues. Trimming removed 2 bases at V and 5 bases at J, with 9 bases between. The CDR3 sequence: CASSYGGTETQYF. CDR3 DNA: TGTGCCAGCAGTTACGGGGGGACGGAGACCCAGTACTTC.

This clonotype appeared a few times. The chain carries TRBV7-9 and TRBJ2-5; 14 bases are shared with TRBD2. Trimming took 4 bases from V and 0 from J; bases not matched to a gene: 10. This CDR3 spans 19 amino acids. CDR1 and CDR2 (germline): SEHNR, FQNEAQ (reference sequence). The CDR3 spells CASSSQPGLAGAYQETQYF. The CDR3 DNA is TGTGCCAGCAGCTCCCAACCGGGACTAGCGGGGGCCTACCAAGAGACCCAGTACTTC.

The sample holds many counts of this clonotype. The V gene is TRBV5-5, the J gene TRBJ1-1, with D hard to call. Trimming took off 0 bases at V and 4 bases at J, with 10 bases between the two ends. The length of the CDR3 is 14 residues. Germline V gives CDR1 SGHKS, CDR2 YYEKEE (reference sequence). The CDR3 sequence: CASSLAPGSTEAFF. In nucleotides, the CDR3 is TGTGCCAGCAGCTTGGCGCCCGGCAGCACTGAAGCTTTCTTT. Looking up the rest from reference TRBV5-5 and TRBJ1-1 gives the full variable domain: DAGVTQSPTHLIKTRGQQVTLRCSPISGHKSVSWYQQVLGQGPQFIFQYYEKEERGRGNFPDRFSARQFPNYSSELNVNALLLGDSALYLCASSLAPGSTEAFFGQGTRLTVV.

This clonotype has more than one count but fewer than ten. The chain is built from TRBV9 and TRBJ1-6; 7 bases map to TRBD1. This CDR3 has 17 amino acids. The germline V gene has CDR1 SGDLS and CDR2 YYNGEE. V lost 4 bases and J lost 6; bases outside the gene matches: 13. CDR3 residues: CASSPHQGGRANSPLHF. For the CDR3, the DNA is TGTGCCAGCAGCCCCCACCAGGGGGGAAGGGCTAATTCACCCCTCCACTTT.

Concerning this clonotype: A much larger clone differs from this one at a single base, so this may be a read error. This chain joins TRBV6-1 and TRBJ2-7, with D maybe TRBD2 (6 bases). Deletions cut 11 bases from V and 6 bases from J, with 14 bases between. The CDR3 has 11 residues. Germline V lookup: CDR1 MNHNS, CDR2 SASEGT. CDR3 DNA sequence: TGTGCCGGGATTACGGGGGTCGAGCAGTACTTC. It translates to CAGITGVEQYF.

This clonotype was detected many times. The chain uses TRBV27 and TRBJ2-5; D is ambiguous. This CDR3 spans 14 amino acids. Germline values: CDR1 MNHEY, CDR2 SMNVEV (reference sequence). Trimming shortened V by 3 bases and J by 2 bases, and 10 bases separated the two germline ends. CDR3 nucleotide sequence: TGTGCCAGCAGTTTGGCTAATTCACAAGAGACCCAGTACTTC. Translating gives CASSLANSQETQYF.

This clonotype showed up many times. The chain couples TRBV7-6 to TRBJ2-3; D possibly corresponds to TRBD2 (6 bases). V lost 5 bases, J lost 0 bases, and 12 bases lay in between. CDR1 is SGHVS and CDR2 is FNYEAQ in the germline V gene. The CDR3 has 15 amino acids. The DNA for the CDR3 is TGTGCCAGCAGCCTCCGGGGGTCTAGCACAGATACGCAGTATTTT. Its translation is CASSLRGSSTDTQYF.

This clonotype was observed a few times. The chain combines TRBV11-2 with TRBJ2-7; D is unresolved. The CDR3 sequence is 15 residues long. Germline loops: CDR1 SGHAT, CDR2 FQNNGV. V lost 5 bases, J lost 7 bases, and 21 bases lay in between. CDR3 sequence: CASSLPGGSLGEQYF. The CDR3 coding sequence is TGTGCCAGCAGCCTACCTGGTGGGTCCTTAGGGGAGCAGTACTTC.

This clonotype has at least ten counts. The chain employs TRBV5-6 and TRBJ2-1, with 8 bases lining up with TRBD2. Germline assignment: CDR1 SGHDT and CDR2 YYEEEE. The CDR3 length is 17 residues. With V trimmed by 5 bases and J by 3 bases, 13 bases remained unmatched. CDR3 sequence (DNA): TGTGCCAGCAGGATAGCGGGAATCCACTCAAACTACAATGAGCAGTTCTTC. Amino acid sequence: CASRIAGIHSNYNEQFF.